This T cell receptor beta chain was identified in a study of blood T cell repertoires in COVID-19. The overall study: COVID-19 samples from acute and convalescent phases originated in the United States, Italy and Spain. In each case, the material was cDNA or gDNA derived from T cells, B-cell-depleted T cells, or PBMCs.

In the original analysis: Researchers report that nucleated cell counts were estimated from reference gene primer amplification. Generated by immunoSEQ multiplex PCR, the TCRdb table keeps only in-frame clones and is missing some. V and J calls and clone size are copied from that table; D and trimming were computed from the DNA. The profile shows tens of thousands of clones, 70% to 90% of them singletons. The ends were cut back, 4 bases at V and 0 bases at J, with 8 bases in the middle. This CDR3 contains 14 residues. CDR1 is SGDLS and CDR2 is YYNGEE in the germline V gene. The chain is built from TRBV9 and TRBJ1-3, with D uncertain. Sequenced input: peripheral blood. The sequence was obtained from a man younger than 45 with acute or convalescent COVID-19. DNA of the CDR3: TGTGCCAGCAGCCCCGGGTCCTCTGGAAACACCATATATTTT. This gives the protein CASSPGSSGNTIYF.